The entry below gives a single T cell receptor beta chain sequence along with its context. Its antigen is unknown. These data are taken from a study of cytomegalovirus exposure and HLA in healthy donors. Regarding the study as a whole: Roughly uniform depth of sequencing across donors was assumed in presence/absence analyses. TCR beta V segments were, for the most part, productive about 87% or about 30% of the time in an earlier analysis.

Primers for the PCR totalled 60 Vbeta and 13 Jbeta. TCRdb keeps only in-frame clones here, not all; method: immunoSEQ multiplex PCR. Among about 110,000 clones listed, 70% to 80% were seen once. The source of this sequence is a man aged 50 or older in good health and CMV-seropositive. Sequencing input: PBMCs.

DNA for the CDR3: TGTGCCAGTAGTGCCCGACAGGGATCGAACTATGGCTACACCTTC. This translates into CASSARQGSNYGYTF. This chain links TRBV19 with TRBJ1-2, with 7 positions matching TRBD1. CDR1 and CDR2 (germline): LNHDA, SQIVND (reference sequence). The CDR3 covers 15 residues. Trimming at V came to 5 bases and at J to 2 bases, leaving 8 bases not matched to a gene.